What follows are 23 T cell receptor beta chains derived from one specimen sequenced in a study of blood T cell repertoires in COVID-19. Measured with immunoSEQ multiplex PCR; TCRdb has only the in-frame clones, and not every one. The sample holds just over 50,000 clones; about nine tenths are singletons and the top ten take around 15%. Material for sequencing was peripheral blood. The receptors shown here come from a man between 70 and 80 years old with acute or convalescent COVID-19.

This clone was seen a few times. V usage is TRBV4-1 and J usage is TRBJ1-5, with D tentatively TRBD1 (5 bases). The CDR3 sequence is 17 residues long. Trimming pared 1 base from V and 1 base from J, leaving 14 bases between. Germline V gene data show CDR1 as MGHRA and CDR2 as YSYEKL. In nucleotides, the CDR3 is TGCGCCAGCAGCCAAGTACGGGCAGGGTTAAGCAATCAGCCCCAGCATTTT. Translated, it gives CASSQVRAGLSNQPQHF.

The chain employs TRBV5-4 and TRBJ2-2, with 15 bases aligning to TRBD2. The junction had 2 bases not matched to a gene; V was cut back by 2 bases and J by 3 bases. The germline gives CDR1 SGHNT, CDR2 YYREEE (reference sequence). The CDR3 totals 17 residues. The CDR3 here is CASSLGTSGGYTGELFF. DNA of the CDR3: TGTGCCAGCAGCTTAGGGACTAGCGGGGGGTACACCGGGGAGCTGTTTTTT.

This chain connects TRBV15 to TRBJ2-1; 8 nucleotides align to TRBD2. Germline V gene lookup returns CDR1 LNHNV and CDR2 YYDKDF (reference sequence). With 1 base clipped from V and 5 bases from J, the junction kept 4 bases outside the gene matches. This CDR3 is 15 amino acids long. CDR3 amino acids: CATSRAGGQDNEQFF. The CDR3 coding sequence is TGTGCCACCAGCAGAGCGGGAGGGCAGGACAATGAGCAGTTCTTC.

The chain is built from TRBV4-3 and TRBJ2-1; a possible D gene is TRBD1 (6 bases). The length of the CDR3 is 13 residues. The germline V gene has CDR1 LGHNA and CDR2 YSLEER. Trimming stripped 5 bases from V and 9 bases from J, with 14 bases between. CDR3 bases: TGCGCCAGCAGCGCTAGGACAGATACTGAGCAGTTCTTC. Residues: CASSARTDTEQFF.

The V call is TRBV7-2, the J call TRBJ1-2; tentatively, D is TRBD1 (5 bases). Germline V gene lookup returns CDR1 SGHTA and CDR2 FQGNSA. This CDR3 contains 13 residues. V was clipped by 5 bases and J by 8 bases, with 15 bases between them. The CDR3 is CASSRSPGRGYTF. DNA of the CDR3: TGTGCCAGCAGCCGATCCCCAGGGAGGGGCTACACCTTC.

The chain employs TRBV6-2 or TRBV6-3 and TRBJ1-1; D is undetermined. The V end lost 4 bases, the J end lost 0 bases, and 9 bases lay between the germline ends. The CDR3 extends over 14 amino acids. CDR1 is MNHEY and CDR2 is SVGEGT in the germline V gene. This CDR3 is CASSWHGMNTEAFF. In DNA, the CDR3 is TGTGCCAGCAGTTGGCACGGGATGAACACTGAAGCTTTCTTT.

The chain couples TRBV4-1 to TRBJ2-2; weak D call: TRBD2 (7 bases). Looked up from germline, CDR1 is MGHRA and CDR2 is YSYEKL. Trimming cost V 1 base and J 7 bases, with 13 bases left between them. The CDR3 extends over 15 amino acids. The CDR3 region is CASSQGGGDGGELFF. The CDR3 coding sequence is TGCGCCAGCAGCCAAGGAGGGGGGGACGGCGGGGAGCTGTTTTTT.

The chain joins TRBV4-2 to TRBJ1-3; maybe TRBD1 (5 bases). The length of the CDR3 is 15 residues. V lost 0 bases to trimming and J lost 4 bases, with 10 bases between them. The germline CDR1 and CDR2 sequences are LGHNA and YNFKEQ. The CDR3 spells CASSQDGRVGNTIYF. The CDR3 DNA reads as TGTGCCAGCAGCCAAGATGGCAGGGTCGGAAACACCATATATTTT.

The genes are TRBV5-1 and TRBJ2-4; TRBD2 is a possible D gene (7 bases). The V end was cut by 0 bases, the J end by 3 bases, with 19 bases between. This CDR3 has 18 residues. The V gene's germline CDR1 is SGHRS and CDR2 YFSETQ. The CDR3 sequence is CASSLAFDGGPGKNIQYF. CDR3 nucleotide sequence: TGCGCCAGCAGCTTGGCCTTTGACGGGGGGCCCGGCAAAAACATTCAGTACTTC.

The chain is built from TRBV7-9 and TRBJ1-3; D possibly corresponds to TRBD1 (5 bases). Germline V gives CDR1 SEHNR, CDR2 FQNEAQ (reference sequence). The CDR3 loop spans 15 amino acids. V gave up 5 bases and J gave up 8 bases, with 19 bases separating them. The CDR3 DNA reads as TGTGCCAGCAGCCCCCGAATCGCGGGGCTCCACACCATATATTTT. Residues: CASSPRIAGLHTIYF.

The chain recombines TRBV7-9 with TRBJ1-4, with 7 bases matching TRBD1. This CDR3 spans 15 amino acids. Per the germline V gene, CDR1 is SEHNR and CDR2 is FQNEAQ (reference sequence). J was trimmed by 4 bases and V by 7 bases; bases with no gene match: 9. In DNA, the CDR3 is TGTGCCAGCACAGGCAACCAGGGGGTTAATGAAAAACTGTTTTTT. Translation: CASTGNQGVNEKLFF.

This rearrangement joins TRBV19 to TRBJ1-5; tentative D call: TRBD1 (5 bases). The CDR3 has 13 amino acids. Germline CDR1 reads LNHDA; CDR2 reads SQIVND (reference sequence). The V and J ends lost 8 bases and 5 bases respectively, with 13 bases between them. The CDR3 reads CASRFGRDQPQHF. The CDR3, as DNA: TGTGCCAGTCGATTCGGCAGGGATCAGCCCCAGCATTTT.

The gene calls are TRBV28 and TRBJ2-5; D possibly corresponds to TRBD2 (5 bases). The germline V gene encodes CDR1 MDHEN and CDR2 SYDVKM. The CDR3 is 14 amino acids. V gave up 6 bases and J gave up 0 bases, with 11 bases separating them. CDR3 residues: CASRSGAYQETQYF. For the CDR3, the DNA is TGTGCCAGCAGGAGCGGAGCTTACCAAGAGACCCAGTACTTC.

The V and J genes are TRBV6-6 and TRBJ1-1; 9 nucleotides line up with TRBD1. This CDR3 has 17 residues. The V gene's germline CDR1 is MNHNY and CDR2 SVGAGI (reference sequence). The junction had 10 bases not matched to a gene; V was cut back by 5 bases and J by 0 bases. In nucleotides, the CDR3 is TGTGCCAGCAGTCCAGGGACAGGGAAGTCCATGAACACTGAAGCTTTCTTT. Protein: CASSPGTGKSMNTEAFF.

The chain combines TRBV5-6 with TRBJ1-1, with 8 bases matching TRBD1. J gave up 3 bases and V 5 bases, and 3 bases lay outside the gene matches. The CDR3 is 13 residues long. Germline V lookup: CDR1 SGHDT, CDR2 YYEEEE. CDR3 in amino acids: CASRDRDYTEAFF. In DNA, the CDR3 is TGTGCCAGCAGGGACAGGGACTACACTGAAGCTTTCTTT.

This chain links TRBV27 with TRBJ1-1; 8 bases match TRBD1. Unmatched junction bases numbered 8, after V lost 5 bases and J lost 0 bases. The CDR3 covers 16 residues. Germline CDR1 is MNHEY and CDR2 is SMNVEV (reference sequence). The CDR3 bases are TGTGCCAGCAGTCCCCGAGACAGGGGAATGAACACTGAAGCTTTCTTT. It yields the protein CASSPRDRGMNTEAFF.

The chain links TRBV5-1 to TRBJ2-1; TRBD2 is a possible D gene (6 bases). Trimming removed 4 bases from V and 6 bases from J, with 20 bases in between. The CDR3 length is 16 residues. Germline CDR1 SGHRS, CDR2 YFSETQ. In DNA form, the CDR3 reads TGCGCCAGCAGCGCCGTGGGGGGAAGGGTTTCCAATGAGCAGTTCTTC. The encoded protein is CASSAVGGRVSNEQFF. Based on the CDR3 plus reference TRBV5-1 and TRBJ2-1, the full variable domain is KAGVTQTPRYLIKTRGQQVTLSCSPISGHRSVSWYQQTPGQGLQFLFEYFSETQRNKGNFPGRFSGRQFSNSRSEMNVSTLELGDSALYLCASSAVGGRVSNEQFFGPGTRLTVL.

The V and J genes are TRBV14 and TRBJ1-1; TRBD1 aligns across 7 bases. This CDR3 has 16 residues. The germline V gene encodes CDR1 SGHDN and CDR2 FVKESK. With 3 bases clipped from V and 1 base from J, the junction kept 8 bases outside the gene matches. CDR3 loop: CASSHRSRDRNTEAFF. The DNA of the CDR3 is TGTGCCAGCAGCCACCGGTCCCGGGACAGGAACACTGAAGCTTTCTTT.

Turning to this clone: The sample holds other DNA sequences that translate to the same CDR3. The gene calls are TRBV9 and TRBJ2-1; the D gene is possibly TRBD2 (6 bases). The CDR3 length is 13 residues. The germline V gene encodes CDR1 SGDLS and CDR2 YYNGEE. The V gene lost 0 bases and the J gene lost 10 bases, with 11 bases spanning the gap. Here the CDR3 reads CASSVVGGTEQFF. The CDR3 coding sequence is TGTGCCAGCAGCGTAGTTGGGGGGACGGAGCAGTTCTTC.

The chain combines TRBV3-1 (or the pseudogene TRBV3-2) with TRBJ2-7, with a possible D match to TRBD1 (5 bases). Looked up from germline, CDR1 is LGHDT and CDR2 is YNNKEL (reference sequence). V was shortened by 2 bases and J by 2 bases, with 10 bases between the two germline ends. This CDR3 is built from 14 residues. The CDR3 sequence is CASSQYPGPYEQYV. The CDR3 region has the DNA TGTGCCAGCAGCCAATACCCAGGGCCCTACGAGCAGTACGTC.

V usage is TRBV5-4 and J usage is TRBJ1-3, with 9 bases fitting TRBD1. Germline V gene data show CDR1 as SGHNT and CDR2 as YYREEE (reference sequence). The CDR3 runs to 15 residues. Trimming at V came to 4 bases and at J to 2 bases, leaving 4 bases not matched to a gene. The CDR3 sequence: CASSTRQGAGNTIYF. CDR3 DNA: TGTGCCAGCAGCACCCGACAGGGGGCTGGAAACACCATATATTTT.

This sequence joins TRBV6-5 and TRBJ2-1; 11 bases line up with TRBD2. The CDR3 totals 15 residues. V lost 0 bases and J lost 8; bases outside the gene matches: 3. Germline assignment: CDR1 MNHEY and CDR2 SVGAGI. CDR3 DNA sequence: TGTGCCAGCAGTTACTCTAGCGGGGGGGCCCATGAGCAGTTCTTC. Protein product: CASSYSSGGAHEQFF.

V gene TRBV18 combines with J gene TRBJ1-3; 10 bases match TRBD1. The CDR3 loop spans 13 amino acids. V lost 5 bases to trimming and J lost 8 bases; unmatched junction nucleotides: 3. The germline CDR1 and CDR2 sequences are KGHSH and LQKENI. CDR3 region: CASSMGQGYTIYF. The CDR3 region has the DNA TGTGCCAGCTCAATGGGACAGGGGTACACCATATATTTT.